This T cell receptor (beta chain) came from a study of CD8 T cells in ankylosing spondylitis. Findings of the study overall: Researchers reportedly found disease-linked clones significantly enriched in matched ankylosing spondylitis synovial fluid. Disease-linked clones bore a CD8+ phenotype and were relatively rare in peripheral blood. Reactive arthritis synovial fluid and blood were previously reported to contain some motif variants.

Per germline, CDR1 MNHEY and CDR2 SMNVEV (reference sequence). Trimming removed 4 bases at V and 0 bases at J, with 13 bases between. This CDR3 contains 17 residues. This clonotype has more than one count but fewer than ten. Its antigen is not identified. Quantitative 5'-RACE was performed with molecular barcodes, and it yielded the TCR beta libraries. TCRdb re-derived calls from the 5' RACE reads in MiXCR, one entry per CDR3 protein. The table includes about 360,000 distinct CDR3 sequences, roughly 20% detected once. The gene calls are TRBV27 and TRBJ1-6; tentative D call: TRBD1 (6 bases). The sequenced sample consisted of blood, either unsorted or a sorted T cell fraction (not recorded which). This TCR was sampled from a male donor with ankylosing spondylitis or in good health (not recorded which). In DNA, the CDR3 is TGTGCCAGCAGTTGGGGGGCAGATAGCTCCTATAATTCACCCCTCCACTTT. It specifies CASSWGADSSYNSPLHF.